This T cell receptor (beta chain) comes out of a study of human T cells and chemical hapten exposure. The CDR3 consists of 14 residues. The V end was cut by 3 bases, the J end by 5 bases, with 11 bases between. Germline CDR1 is LGHNA and CDR2 is YSLEER. TCRdb used MiXCR to reprocess the RACE reads, holding one entry per CDR3 protein. The table lists 180,000 or so distinct CDR3 sequences, 25% to 35% of them singletons, with less than 3% in the top ten. Time point of the sample: pre-sensitization, week 0. Indicated treatment: therapeutic diphenylcyclopropenone sensitization with weekly scalp DPC. The clonotype was recovered from a woman aged 25 to 39 with alopecia areata. Some clones in this sample may be carry-over from other donors' samples. The V and J genes are TRBV4-3 and TRBJ1-5; D is ambiguous. The material sequenced was whole blood, taken in connection with sensitization to the hapten diphenylcyclopropenone (DPC). The CDR3 region is CASSQATGYQPQHF. The DNA for the CDR3 is TGCGCCAGCAGCCAGGCCACGGGCTATCAGCCCCAGCATTTT.